This T cell receptor beta chain stems from a study of technical replicates of blood from a handful of donors (dated by TCRdb to about 2017). Concerning this clone: The specificity of this receptor is unknown. Base quality data are lacking; no much larger clone is found one base away.

The library was made by the immunoSEQ multiplex PCR assay. Not all clones reach the TCRdb copy of this immuneACCESS table, which keeps in-frame sequences only. Checked studies attribute under half of the gap to unresolved V genes and leave the rest unexplained. This sample holds approximately 50,000 clones; around 83% were observed only once. The ten largest clonotypes hold more than 4.5% of the sample. The sample consisted of PBMCs. This sequence was found in a human donor in good health. Some clones in this sample may be carry-over from other donors' samples.

The DNA sequence follows: TGCAGCGTTGGTGAGGTAGCCTCCCATGGCTACACCTTC. Its protein reads: CSVGEVASHGYTF. The chain was built from TRBV29-1 and TRBJ1-2; the D gene lacks a confident call. Measured from the cysteine to the phenylalanine, the CDR3 is 13 residues long. Left in the record is the CDR3 DNA by itself, 39 bases read in frame from the first base. A distance of 15 bases separates the germline ends of V and J, which lose 4 bases and 6 bases respectively. CDR1 and CDR2 are drawn from the germline V gene: SQVTM, ANQGSEA.